This TCR beta chain was recovered during a study of blood T cell repertoires in COVID-19. The wider study: Samples representing acute and convalescent COVID-19 were sourced from the United States, Italy and Spain.

Original processing notes: Quantification of nucleated cells was approximated via reference gene primer amplification. TCRdb's table, derived via immunoSEQ multiplex PCR, lists solely in-frame clones and lacks some. V, J and clone size are those of that table, while D and trimming were read from the DNA. The data hold approximately 220,000 clones, with approximately 84% observed a single time. CDR3 length equals 13 residues. Trimming stripped 8 bases from V and 4 bases from J, with 14 bases between. Germline CDR1 is MNHEY and CDR2 is SVGAGI. Sequencing used peripheral blood. The chain combines TRBV6-5 with TRBJ1-1, with D possibly matching TRBD1 (5 bases). The sequence derives from a man in his fifties or sixties with acute or convalescent COVID-19. The CDR3 DNA reads as TGTGCCAGCCAGCTGACAGCAAGCACTGAAGCTTTCTTT. It translates to CASQLTASTEAFF.